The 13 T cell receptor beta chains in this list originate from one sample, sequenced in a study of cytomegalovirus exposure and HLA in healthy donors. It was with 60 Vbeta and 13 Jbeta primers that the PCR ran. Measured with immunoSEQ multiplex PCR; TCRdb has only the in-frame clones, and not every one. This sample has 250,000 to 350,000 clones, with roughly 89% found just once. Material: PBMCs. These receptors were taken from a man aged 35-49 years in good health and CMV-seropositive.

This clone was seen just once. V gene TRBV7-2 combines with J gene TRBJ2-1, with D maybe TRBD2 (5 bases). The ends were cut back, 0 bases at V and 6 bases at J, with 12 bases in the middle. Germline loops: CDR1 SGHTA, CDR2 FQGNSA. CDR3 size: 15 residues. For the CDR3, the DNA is TGTGCCAGCAGCTTAGCGGGAGCATCCGGCAATGAGCAGTTCTTC. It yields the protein CASSLAGASGNEQFF.

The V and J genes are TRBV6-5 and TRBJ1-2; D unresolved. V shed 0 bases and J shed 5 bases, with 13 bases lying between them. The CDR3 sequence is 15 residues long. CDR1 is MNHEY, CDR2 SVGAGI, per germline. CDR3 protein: CASSYSGRRVYGYTF. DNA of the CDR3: TGTGCCAGCAGTTACTCAGGGAGGAGGGTTTATGGCTACACCTTC.

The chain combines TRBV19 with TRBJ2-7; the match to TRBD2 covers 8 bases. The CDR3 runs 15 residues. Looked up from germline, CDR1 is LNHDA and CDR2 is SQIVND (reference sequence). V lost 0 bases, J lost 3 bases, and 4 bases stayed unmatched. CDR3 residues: CASSIELAGLYEQYF. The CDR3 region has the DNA TGTGCCAGTAGTATAGAGCTAGCGGGCCTCTACGAGCAGTACTTC. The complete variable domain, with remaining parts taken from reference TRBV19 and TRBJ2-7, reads DGGITQSPKYLFRKEGQNVTLSCEQNLNHDAMYWYRQDPGQGLRLIYYSQIVNDFQKGDIAEGYSVSREKKESFPLTVTSAQKNPTAFYLCASSIELAGLYEQYFGPGTRLTVT.

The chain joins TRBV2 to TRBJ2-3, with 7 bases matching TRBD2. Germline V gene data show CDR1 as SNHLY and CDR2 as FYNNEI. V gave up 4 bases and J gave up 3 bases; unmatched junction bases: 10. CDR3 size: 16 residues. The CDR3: CASSVVGTSVTDTQYF. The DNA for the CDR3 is TGTGCCAGCAGTGTTGTGGGCACTAGCGTGACAGATACGCAGTATTTT.

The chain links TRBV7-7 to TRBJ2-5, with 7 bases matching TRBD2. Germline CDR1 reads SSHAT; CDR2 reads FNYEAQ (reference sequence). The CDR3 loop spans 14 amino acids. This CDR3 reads CASGPLVGGETQYF. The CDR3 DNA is TGTGCTAGCGGGCCTCTGGTCGGTGGGGAGACCCAGTACTTC.

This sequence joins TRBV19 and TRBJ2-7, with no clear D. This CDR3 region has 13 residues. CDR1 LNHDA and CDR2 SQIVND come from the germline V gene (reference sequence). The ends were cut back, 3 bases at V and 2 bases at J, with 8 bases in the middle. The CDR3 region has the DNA TGTGCCAGTAGTATGAGCCCTGCCTACGAGCAGTACTTC. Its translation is CASSMSPAYEQYF.

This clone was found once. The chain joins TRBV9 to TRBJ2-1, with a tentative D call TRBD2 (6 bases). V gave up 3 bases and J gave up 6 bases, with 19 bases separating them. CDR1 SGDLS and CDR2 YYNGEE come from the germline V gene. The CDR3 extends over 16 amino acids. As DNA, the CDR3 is TGTGCCAGCAGCGCTCCGGGCGAGGGAGGAGTCAATGAGCAGTTCTTC. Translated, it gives CASSAPGEGGVNEQFF. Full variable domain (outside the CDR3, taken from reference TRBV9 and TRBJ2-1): DSGVTQTPKHLITATGQRVTLRCSPRSGDLSVYWYQQSLDQGLQFLIQYYNGEERAKGNILERFSAQQFPDLHSELNLSSLELGDSALYFCASSAPGEGGVNEQFFGPGTRLTVL.

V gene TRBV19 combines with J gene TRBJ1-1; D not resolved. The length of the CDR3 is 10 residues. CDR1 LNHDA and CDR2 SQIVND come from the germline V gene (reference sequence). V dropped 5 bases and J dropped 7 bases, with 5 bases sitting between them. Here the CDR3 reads CASSGHEAFF. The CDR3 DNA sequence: TGTGCCAGTAGTGGGCATGAAGCTTTCTTT.

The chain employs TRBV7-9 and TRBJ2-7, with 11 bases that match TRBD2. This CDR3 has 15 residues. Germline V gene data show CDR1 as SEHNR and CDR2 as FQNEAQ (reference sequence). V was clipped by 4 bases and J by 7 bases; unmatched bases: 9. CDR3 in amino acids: CASSWLAGGPSEQYF. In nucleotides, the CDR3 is TGTGCCAGCAGCTGGCTAGCGGGAGGCCCCTCGGAGCAGTACTTC.

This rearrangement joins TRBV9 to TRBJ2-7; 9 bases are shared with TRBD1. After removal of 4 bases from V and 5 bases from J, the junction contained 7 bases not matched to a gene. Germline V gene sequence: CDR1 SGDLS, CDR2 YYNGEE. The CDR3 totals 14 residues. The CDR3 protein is CASSPTGGRDEQYF. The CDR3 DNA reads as TGTGCCAGCAGCCCGACAGGGGGTCGGGACGAGCAGTACTTC.

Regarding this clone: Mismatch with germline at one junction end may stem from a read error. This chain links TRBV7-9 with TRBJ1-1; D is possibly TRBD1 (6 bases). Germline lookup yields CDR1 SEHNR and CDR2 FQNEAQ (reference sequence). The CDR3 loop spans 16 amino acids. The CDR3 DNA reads TGTTCCAGCAGCTTAGCGAACAGGGTGGAATTCACTGAAGCTTTCTTT. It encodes CSSSLANRVEFTEAFF.

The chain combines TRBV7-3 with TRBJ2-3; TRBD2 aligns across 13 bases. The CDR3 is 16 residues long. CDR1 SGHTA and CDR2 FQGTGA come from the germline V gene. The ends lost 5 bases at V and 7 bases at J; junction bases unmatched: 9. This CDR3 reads CASSLQGTSGINTQYF. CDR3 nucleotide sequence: TGTGCCAGCAGCCTACAAGGGACTAGCGGGATCAATACGCAGTATTTT.

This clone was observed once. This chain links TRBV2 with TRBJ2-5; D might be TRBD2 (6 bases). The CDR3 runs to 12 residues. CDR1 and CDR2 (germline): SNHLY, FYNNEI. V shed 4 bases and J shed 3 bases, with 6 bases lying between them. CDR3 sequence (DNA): TGTGCCAGCAGTGGACTAGAAGAGACCCAGTACTTC. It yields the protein CASSGLEETQYF.